This T cell receptor beta chain was found in a study of cytomegalovirus exposure and HLA in healthy donors. Per germline, CDR1 MDHEN and CDR2 SYDVKM. Between the trimmed V and J ends, which lost 6 bases and 8 bases, there was a span of 22 bases. This CDR3 spans 15 amino acids. Concerning this clone: Its antigen remains unidentified.

Study-level results: Apart from CMV serostatus, no immune exposure information was available. Most of the CMV-associated TCR beta chains (in a later analysis) appeared to be HLA-restricted.

PCR amplification relied on 60 Vbeta primers (plus 13 Jbeta primers). Repertoires were generated with immunoSEQ multiplex PCR, while TCRdb's copy carries only in-frame clones and drops some. The sample carries over 140,000 clones, around 80% recorded once. The sequence was obtained from a man aged 30 to 39 in good health and CMV-seropositive. The gene calls are TRBV28 and TRBJ1-2, with a weak D call TRBD1 (6 bases). The sample consisted of PBMCs. CDR3 in DNA: TGTGCCAGCAGCCGACGGGACACCTCTGTGTGGGGCTACACCTTC. As protein: CASSRRDTSVWGYTF.